The following is a T cell receptor (beta chain) sequence with its context. The antigen remains unidentified. These data are taken from a study of cytomegalovirus exposure and HLA in healthy donors. Points from the study as a whole: TCR beta V segments were, for the most part, productive about 87% or about 30% of the time in an earlier analysis. Under in vitro conditions, three CMV-associated chains were confirmed as specific for CMV antigens.

This CDR3 is 14 amino acids long. The V gene lost 3 bases and the J gene lost 0 bases, with 7 bases spanning the gap. CDR1 and CDR2 from the germline V gene are WNHNN and SYGVQD (reference sequence). It was with 60 Vbeta and 13 Jbeta primers that the PCR ran. The data were produced by immunoSEQ multiplex PCR, yet TCRdb's version contains in-frame clones alone and is incomplete. This sample has roughly 87,000 clones, with under 80% found just once. The chain has TRBV10-1 and TRBJ2-3; no clear D gene. This clonotype was sampled from a man aged 60-69 years in good health and CMV-seronegative. Material for sequencing was PBMCs. CDR3 bases: TGCGCCAGCAGTGAACCTACTAGCACAGATACGCAGTATTTT. Encoded protein: CASSEPTSTDTQYF.